Listed below are T cell receptor beta chains from one sample, sequenced in a study of blood T cell repertoires in COVID-19. TCRdb's copy holds only in-frame clones and misses some; the assay was immunoSEQ multiplex PCR. The data contain under 85,000 clones, approximately 85% of them singletons. The sample consisted of peripheral blood. Receptors originate from a man older than 75 with acute or convalescent COVID-19. CDR3s include the opening cysteine and the closing phenylalanine or tryptophan. D genes are given only for firm matches. Clone size is stated in some rows and not others, as once, few, many or a class when expanded.

D	V	size	J	CDR3	DNA
TRBD1	TRBV28	-	TRBJ2-7	CASDRGGRKTYEQYF	TGTGCCAGCGACAGGGGGGGAAGAAAAACCTACGAGCAGTACTTC
-	TRBV19	-	TRBJ1-3	CASRLRSGNTIYF	TGTGCCAGTCGTCTCAGGTCTGGAAACACCATATATTTT
-	TRBV19	-	TRBJ1-1	CASSIDRINTEAFF	TGTGCCAGTAGTATTGACAGGATAAACACTGAAGCTTTCTTT
-	TRBV5-1	-	TRBJ2-2	CASSLVTGNTGELFF	TGCGCCAGCAGCTTGGTAACAGGGAACACCGGGGAGCTGTTTTTT
TRBD2	TRBV18	-	TRBJ2-1	CASSPPGLAGVDEQFF	TGTGCCAGCTCACCACCGGGTCTAGCGGGAGTCGATGAGCAGTTCTTC
TRBD2	TRBV18	-	TRBJ2-1	CASSPRAGDYNEQFF	TGTGCCAGCTCACCCAGGGCGGGAGACTACAATGAGCAGTTCTTC
TRBD1	TRBV9	-	TRBJ1-4	CASSAGQGAYNNEKLFF	TGTGCCAGCAGCGCCGGACAGGGGGCGTATAATAATGAAAAACTGTTTTTT
-	TRBV21-1	few	TRBJ2-7	CASSGDITSGRALITYEQYF	TGTGCCAGCAGCGGGGATATTACTAGCGGGAGGGCCCTGATAACCTACGAGCAGTACTTC
-	TRBV5-1	-	TRBJ2-3	CASSLGDWTDTQYF	TGCGCCAGCAGCTTGGGAGACTGGACAGATACGCAGTATTTT
TRBD1	TRBV5-6	-	TRBJ2-7	CASRAAGTGSYEQYF	TGTGCCAGCAGGGCCGCCGGGACAGGCTCCTACGAGCAGTACTTC
-	TRBV6-6	-	TRBJ2-7	CASSRRTATYEQYF	TGTGCCAGCAGCCGCCGGACAGCCACCTACGAGCAGTACTTC
TRBD1	TRBV5-4	-	TRBJ2-1	CASSPRGGTGTWNEQFF	TGTGCCAGCAGCCCCCGAGGCGGGACAGGGACTTGGAATGAGCAGTTCTTC
-	TRBV7-3	-	TRBJ2-1	CASSIQLDNEQFF	TGTGCCAGCAGCATACAGTTGGACAATGAGCAGTTCTTC
TRBD1	TRBV7-2	-	TRBJ1-2	CASSSRQGSYGYTF	TGTGCCAGCAGCTCTAGACAGGGAAGCTATGGCTACACCTTC
-	TRBV5-1	-	TRBJ1-6	CASSLKQDYYNSPLHF	TGCGCCAGCAGCTTGAAACAGGACTACTATAATTCACCCCTCCACTTT
-	TRBV2	-	TRBJ1-1	CASQGNMNTEAFF	TGTGCCAGTCAGGGGAATATGAACACTGAAGCTTTCTTT
TRBD1	TRBV9	-	TRBJ1-2	CASSPPSGGAWGYTF	TGTGCCAGCAGCCCCCCCTCAGGGGGCGCATGGGGCTACACCTTC
-	TRBV19	-	TRBJ2-6	CAGEQSSGANVLTF	TGTGCCGGTGAACAGAGCTCTGGGGCCAACGTCCTGACTTTC
TRBD1	TRBV4-3	-	TRBJ1-1	CASSQEAGGGTEAFF	TGCGCCAGCAGCCAAGAAGCAGGGGGCGGGACTGAAGCTTTCTTT
-	TRBV19	-	TRBJ1-5	CASSRDSQGKPQHF	TGTGCCAGTAGTAGGGACTCCCAGGGAAAGCCCCAGCATTTT
TRBD1	TRBV4-2	-	TRBJ2-6	CASSPVGQGETGANVLTF	TGTGCCAGCAGCCCAGTGGGACAGGGTGAGACTGGGGCCAACGTCCTGACTTTC
-	TRBV24-1	-	TRBJ2-2	CATTTGNTGELFF	TGTGCCACCACCACTGGGAACACCGGGGAGCTGTTTTTT
TRBD2	TRBV19	-	TRBJ2-7	CASSTLAGSLNEQYF	TGTGCCAGTAGTACCTTAGCGGGTTCGTTGAACGAGCAGTACTTC
-	TRBV28	-	TRBJ1-5	CASSNLGVSNQPQHF	TGTGCCAGCAGTAACCTAGGGGTTAGCAATCAGCCCCAGCATTTT
TRBD1	TRBV6-1	-	TRBJ1-2	CASIERPGQDYTF	TGTGCCAGCATTGAAAGGCCGGGACAGGACTACACCTTC
-	TRBV25-1	-	TRBJ2-7	CASSATIYEQYF	TGTGCCAGCAGTGCCACAATCTACGAGCAGTACTTC
TRBD1	TRBV7-9	-	TRBJ1-1	CASSLGTGAGGTEAFF	TGTGCCAGCAGCTTAGGGACAGGGGCGGGGGGCACTGAAGCTTTCTTT
TRBD1	TRBV7-7	-	TRBJ2-5	CASSLGRGQETQYF	TGTGCCAGCAGCTTAGGCAGGGGGCAAGAGACCCAGTACTTC
-	TRBV5-8	once	TRBJ2-6	CASSLGRGRRANVLTF	TGTGCCAGCAGCTTGGGGCGGGGGCGTAGGGCCAACGTCCTGACTTTC
-	TRBV29-1	-	TRBJ1-2	CSVEEAMGTPYGYTF	TGCAGCGTTGAAGAGGCGATGGGGACACCCTATGGCTACACCTTC
-	TRBV7-2	-	TRBJ1-2	CASSLVSTGSHYGYTF	TGTGCCAGCAGCTTAGTTTCGACAGGCTCGCACTATGGCTACACCTTC
-	TRBV27	-	TRBJ1-4	CASSPRGGPSEKLFF	TGTGCCAGCAGCCCCCGGGGGGGCCCGAGTGAAAAACTGTTTTTT
-	TRBV5-1	once	TRBJ2-7	CASSLVSGVSTYEQYF	TGCGCCAGCAGCTTGGTTTCGGGTGTCTCGACCTACGAGCAGTACTTC
-	TRBV19	-	TRBJ2-2	CASSFGPTGELFF	TGTGCCAGTAGTTTCGGTCCCACCGGGGAGCTGTTTTTT
TRBD1	TRBV30	-	TRBJ2-5	CAWSRQGAETQYF	TGTGCCTGGAGTCGGCAGGGGGCTGAGACCCAGTACTTC
-	TRBV29-1	-	TRBJ1-1	CSVDSQMNTEAFF	TGCAGCGTTGATTCCCAGATGAACACTGAAGCTTTCTTT
TRBD1	TRBV28	-	TRBJ2-1	CASSSQGARISEQFF	TGTGCCAGCAGTTCACAGGGGGCGAGAATAAGTGAGCAGTTCTTC
-	TRBV5-1	few	TRBJ1-2	CASSLGRGNYGYTF	TGCGCCAGCAGCTTGGGAAGGGGAAACTATGGCTACACCTTC
TRBD1	TRBV5-1	-	TRBJ2-4	CASSWTGDSVTKNIQYF	TGCGCCAGCAGTTGGACAGGGGATTCGGTAACCAAAAACATTCAGTACTTC
-	TRBV7-2	-	TRBJ2-3	CASSLKGKGGGRTDTQYF	TGTGCCAGCAGCTTAAAGGGGAAGGGGGGAGGGCGAACAGATACGCAGTATTTT
TRBD1	TRBV19	-	TRBJ2-3	CASSIRTGGITDTQYF	TGTGCCAGTAGTATCCGGACAGGGGGCATTACAGATACGCAGTATTTT
TRBD2	TRBV7-2	-	TRBJ2-7	CASSIPGGFTEQYF	TGTGCCAGCAGCATCCCCGGGGGGTTCACGGAGCAGTACTTC
-	TRBV4-1	-	TRBJ2-7	CASSQDGQRYEQYF	TGCGCCAGCAGCCAAGATGGGCAGAGATACGAGCAGTACTTC
TRBD1	TRBV5-1	-	TRBJ2-2	CASSLAGGTGELFF	TGCGCCAGCAGCTTGGCAGGGGGAACCGGGGAGCTGTTTTTT